The source of this T cell receptor beta chain is a study of shared T cell receptors in the human thymus. Trimming cost V 3 bases and J 8 bases, with 13 bases left between them. CDR3 size: 13 residues. Germline lookup yields CDR1 SGHVS and CDR2 FQNEAQ. TCRdb keeps only in-frame clones here, not all; method: immunoSEQ multiplex PCR. The sample lists around 730,000 clones, approximately 83% occurring once. This same sample was also part of a study on human thymus T cells.

Material for sequencing was thymocytes. The chain couples TRBV7-8 to TRBJ1-1; possible D gene TRBD1, 6 bases. The source of this sequence is a girl under two years old with a congenital heart defect. In DNA, the CDR3 is TGTGCCAGCAGCTTCAGGGGAGAAGAAGAAGCTTTCTTT. Protein product: CASSFRGEEEAFF.